A single sample gave rise to the 7 T cell receptor beta chains below, sequenced in a study of cytomegalovirus exposure and HLA in healthy donors. 60 Vbeta and 13 Jbeta primers were used in PCR. Profiling relied on immunoSEQ multiplex PCR, and the TCRdb table lists in-frame clones only, not all of them. The sample consists of 200,000 to 250,000 clones, around 80% of them appearing once. The sequencing input was PBMCs. The receptors originated from a male donor in good health and CMV-seronegative.

Ten or more counts support this clone. The chain joins TRBV9 to TRBJ1-1; D remains unclear. Germline CDR1 SGDLS, CDR2 YYNGEE. Trimming pared 0 bases from V and 4 bases from J, leaving 10 bases between. The CDR3 totals 14 residues. The CDR3 loop reads CASSVGPEVTEAFF. CDR3 DNA: TGTGCCAGCAGCGTAGGCCCTGAGGTCACTGAAGCTTTCTTT.

This clone was found a few times. This chain connects TRBV7-6 to TRBJ1-4, with a possible D match to TRBD1 (6 bases). The germline V and J ends were trimmed by 5 bases and 3 bases, with 10 bases remaining between them. CDR3 length equals 14 residues. Germline V lookup: CDR1 SGHVS, CDR2 FNYEAQ. The CDR3 coding sequence is TGTGCCAGCAGCCCAGGGGCGGCTAATGAAAAACTGTTTTTT. Translating it yields CASSPGAANEKLFF.

This chain uses TRBV7-2 with TRBJ1-1; D gene unclear. V dropped 8 bases and J dropped 6 bases, with 19 bases sitting between them. The germline V gene encodes CDR1 SGHTA and CDR2 FQGNSA. The CDR3 extends over 14 amino acids. For the CDR3, the DNA is TGTGCCAGCGGACGTGGGCTTGCGGGGTCTGAAGCTTTCTTT. This sequence encodes CASGRGLAGSEAFF.

V usage is TRBV27 and J usage is TRBJ1-5; TRBD1 is a possible D gene (5 bases). Trimming shortened V by 3 bases and J by 5 bases, and 11 bases separated the two germline ends. The length of the CDR3 is 14 residues. The germline V gene encodes CDR1 MNHEY and CDR2 SMNVEV (reference sequence). The CDR3 loop is CASSLAGHHQPQHF. DNA for the CDR3: TGTGCCAGCAGTTTGGCAGGACACCATCAGCCCCAGCATTTT.

The chain couples TRBV28 to TRBJ2-3, with 10 bases aligning to TRBD2. This CDR3 region has 15 residues. Germline lookup yields CDR1 MDHEN and CDR2 SYDVKM. V dropped 6 bases and J dropped 4; count of bases not matched to a gene: 7. The CDR3 protein is CASRARLAGADTQYF. The CDR3 DNA follows: TGTGCCAGCAGGGCGAGACTAGCGGGCGCAGATACGCAGTATTTT.

The rearrangement links TRBV2 to TRBJ1-5, with 10 positions matching TRBD1. The length of the CDR3 is 15 residues. Losses at the gene ends were 4 bases for V and 6 bases for J; bases not matched to a gene: 6. The germline V gene encodes CDR1 SNHLY and CDR2 FYNNEI. The CDR3 bases are TGTGCCAGCAGTGCGACAGGGGGCGGGTTTCAGCCCCAGCATTTT. This translates into CASSATGGGFQPQHF. Filled out from reference TRBV2 and TRBJ1-5, the complete variable domain reads EPEVTQTPSHQVTQMGQEVILRCVPISNHLYFYWYRQILGQKVEFLVSFYNNEISEKSEIFDDQFSVERPDGSNFTLKIRSTKLEDSAMYFCASSATGGGFQPQHFGDGTRLSIL.

The chain combines TRBV6-1 with TRBJ2-7; TRBD2 aligns across 9 bases. Trimming removed 4 bases from V and 7 bases from J; junction bases left unmatched: 17. CDR3 length: 17 amino acids. Germline V gene lookup returns CDR1 MNHNS and CDR2 SASEGT. The CDR3 here is CASSGGLGAGGRREQYF. The CDR3 region has the DNA TGTGCCAGCAGTGGGGGTTTAGGAGCGGGAGGTCGCAGGGAGCAGTACTTC.